This T cell receptor beta chain was captured by sequencing in a study of T cells in Graves' hyperthyroidism and ophthalmopathy. The study's findings and limits: Most thyroid-expanded clonotypes above 0.001 were also found in blood. A model of 13 V-J features distinguished ophthalmopathy from stable hyperthyroidism.

At least ten counts were recorded for this clonotype. The antigen is unknown. Template material for amplifying TCR beta CDR3 regions consisted of RNA transcripts. First-round RT-PCR of the TCR CDR3 relied on the HTBI primer set. TCRdb reprocessed the multiplex PCR reads via MiXCR and lists one record per CDR3 protein. The sample consists of 730,000 or so distinct CDR3 sequences, 18% of them appearing once. The CDR3 is 15 residues long. V gave up 4 bases and J gave up 0 bases, with 13 bases separating them. The germline CDR1 and CDR2 sequences are MNHEY and SVGEGT. Patients with uncontrolled infections, other autoimmune diseases, pregnancy or lactation were excluded. Every diagnosis used clinical symptoms, serum thyroxine and TRAb, thyroid ultrasound and orbital computed tomography.

The chain recombines TRBV6-2 or TRBV6-3 with TRBJ2-7; D perhaps matches TRBD1 (6 bases). The sequence derives from a woman aged 50 to 60 with Graves' hyperthyroidism that later progressed to Graves' ophthalmopathy. The material sequenced was blood. The CDR3 DNA reads as TGTGCCAGCAGTTCCCTCGACAGGCACTCCTACGAGCAGTACTTC. Its translation: CASSSLDRHSYEQYF.